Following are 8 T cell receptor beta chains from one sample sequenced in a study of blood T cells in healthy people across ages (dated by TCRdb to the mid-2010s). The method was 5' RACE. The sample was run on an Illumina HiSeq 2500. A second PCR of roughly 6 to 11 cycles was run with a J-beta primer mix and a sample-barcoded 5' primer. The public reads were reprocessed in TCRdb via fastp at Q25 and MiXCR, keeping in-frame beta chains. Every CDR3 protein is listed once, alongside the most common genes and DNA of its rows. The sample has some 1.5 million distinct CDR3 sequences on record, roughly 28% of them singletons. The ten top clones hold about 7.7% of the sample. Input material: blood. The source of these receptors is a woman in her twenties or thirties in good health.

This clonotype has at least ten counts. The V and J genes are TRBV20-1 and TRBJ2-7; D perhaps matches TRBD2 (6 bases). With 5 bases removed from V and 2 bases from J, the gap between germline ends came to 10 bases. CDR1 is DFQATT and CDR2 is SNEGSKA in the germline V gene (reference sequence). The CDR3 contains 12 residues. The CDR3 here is CSAVAEAYEQYF. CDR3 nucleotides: TGCAGTGCTGTAGCGGAGGCCTACGAGCAGTACTTC.

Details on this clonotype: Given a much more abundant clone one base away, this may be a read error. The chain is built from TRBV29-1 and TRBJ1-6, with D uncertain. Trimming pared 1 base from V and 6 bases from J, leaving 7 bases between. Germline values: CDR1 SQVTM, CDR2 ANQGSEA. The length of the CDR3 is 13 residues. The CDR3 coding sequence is TGCAGCGTTGAAGTGTCGGGTAATTCACCCCTCCACTTT. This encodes CSVEVSGNSPLHF.

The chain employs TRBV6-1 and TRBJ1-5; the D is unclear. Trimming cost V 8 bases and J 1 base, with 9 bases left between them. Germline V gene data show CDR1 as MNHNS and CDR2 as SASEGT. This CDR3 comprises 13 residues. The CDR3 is CASAGPSNQPQHF. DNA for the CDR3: TGTGCCAGCGCCGGTCCGAGCAATCAGCCCCAGCATTTT.

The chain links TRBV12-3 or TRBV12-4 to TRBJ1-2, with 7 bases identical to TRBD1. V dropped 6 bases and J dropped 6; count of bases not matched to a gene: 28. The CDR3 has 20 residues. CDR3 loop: CASSLRTGRQSGQESNGYTF. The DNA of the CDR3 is TGTGCCAGCAGCCTACGAACCGGACGGCAGAGTGGACAGGAATCAAATGGCTACACCTTC.

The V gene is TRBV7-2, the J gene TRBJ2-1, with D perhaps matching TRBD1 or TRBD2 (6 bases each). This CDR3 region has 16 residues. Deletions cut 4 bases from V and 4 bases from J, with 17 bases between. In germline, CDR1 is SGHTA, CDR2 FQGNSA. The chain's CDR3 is CASSSSTGAIYNEQFF. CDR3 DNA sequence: TGTGCCAGCAGCTCGAGCACGGGGGCGATTTACAATGAGCAGTTCTTC.

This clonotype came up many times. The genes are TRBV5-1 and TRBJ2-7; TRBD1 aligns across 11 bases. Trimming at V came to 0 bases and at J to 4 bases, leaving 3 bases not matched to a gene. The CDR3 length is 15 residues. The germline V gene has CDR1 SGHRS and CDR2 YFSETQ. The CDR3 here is CASSLGTGGVYEQYF. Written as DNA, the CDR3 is TGCGCCAGCAGCTTGGGGACAGGGGGCGTTTACGAGCAGTACTTC.

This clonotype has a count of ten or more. In nucleotides, the CDR3 is TGTGCCAGCAGTGGCGAGCCGTCTAGCACAGATACGCAGTATTTT. Translating gives CASSGEPSSTDTQYF. The genes are TRBV25-1 and TRBJ2-3, with no clear D. This CDR3 comprises 15 residues. Trimming took 4 bases from V and 0 from J, leaving 11 bases between them. CDR1 is MGHDK, CDR2 SYGVNS, per germline.

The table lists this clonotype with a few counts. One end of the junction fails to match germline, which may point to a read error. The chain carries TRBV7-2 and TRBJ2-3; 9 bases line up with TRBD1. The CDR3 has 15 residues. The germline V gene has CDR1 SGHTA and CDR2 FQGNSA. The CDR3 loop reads CASSLQGQGTYTQYF. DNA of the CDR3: TGTGCCAGCAGCTTACAGGGACAGGGCACATATACGCAGTATTTT.